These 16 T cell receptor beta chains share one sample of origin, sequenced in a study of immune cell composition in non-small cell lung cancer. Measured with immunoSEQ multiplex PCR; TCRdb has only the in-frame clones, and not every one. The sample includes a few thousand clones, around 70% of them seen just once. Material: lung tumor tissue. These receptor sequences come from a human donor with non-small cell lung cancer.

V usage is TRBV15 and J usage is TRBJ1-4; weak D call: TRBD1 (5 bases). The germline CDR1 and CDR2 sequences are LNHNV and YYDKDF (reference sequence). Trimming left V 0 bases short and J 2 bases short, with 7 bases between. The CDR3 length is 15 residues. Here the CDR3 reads CATSRDKGTNEKLFF. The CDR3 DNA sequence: TGTGCCACCAGCAGAGACAAGGGGACTAATGAAAAACTGTTTTTT.

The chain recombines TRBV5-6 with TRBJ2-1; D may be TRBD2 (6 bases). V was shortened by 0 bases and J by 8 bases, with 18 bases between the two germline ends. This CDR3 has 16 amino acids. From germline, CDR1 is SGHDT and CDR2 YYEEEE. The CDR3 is CASSLAGTALGDEQFF. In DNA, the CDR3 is TGTGCCAGCAGCTTGGCCGGGACTGCCTTGGGGGATGAGCAGTTCTTC. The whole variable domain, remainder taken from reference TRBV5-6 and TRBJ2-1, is DAGVTQSPTHLIKTRGQQVTLRCSPKSGHDTVSWYQQALGQGPQFIFQYYEEEERQRGNFPDRFSGHQFPNYSSELNVNALLLGDSALYLCASSLAGTALGDEQFFGPGTRLTVL.

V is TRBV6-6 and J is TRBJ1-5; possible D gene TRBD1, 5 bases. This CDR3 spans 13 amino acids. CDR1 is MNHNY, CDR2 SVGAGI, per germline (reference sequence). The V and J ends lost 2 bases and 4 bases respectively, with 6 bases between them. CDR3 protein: CASSYRGNQPQHF. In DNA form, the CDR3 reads TGTGCCAGCAGTTACAGGGGTAATCAGCCCCAGCATTTT.

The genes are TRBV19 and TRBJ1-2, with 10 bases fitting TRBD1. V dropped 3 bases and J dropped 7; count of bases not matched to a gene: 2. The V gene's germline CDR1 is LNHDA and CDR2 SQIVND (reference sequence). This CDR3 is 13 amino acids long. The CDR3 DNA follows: TGTGCCAGTAGTATTTGGACAGGGGGTGGCTACACCTTC. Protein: CASSIWTGGGYTF. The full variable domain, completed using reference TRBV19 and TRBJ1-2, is DGGITQSPKYLFRKEGQNVTLSCEQNLNHDAMYWYRQDPGQGLRLIYYSQIVNDFQKGDIAEGYSVSREKKESFPLTVTSAQKNPTAFYLCASSIWTGGGYTFGSGTRLTVV.

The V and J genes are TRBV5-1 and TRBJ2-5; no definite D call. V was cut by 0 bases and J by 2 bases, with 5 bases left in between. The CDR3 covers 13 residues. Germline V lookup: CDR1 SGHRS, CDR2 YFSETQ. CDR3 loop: CASSLGAQETQYF. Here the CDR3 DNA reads TGCGCCAGCAGCTTGGGGGCTCAAGAGACCCAGTACTTC.

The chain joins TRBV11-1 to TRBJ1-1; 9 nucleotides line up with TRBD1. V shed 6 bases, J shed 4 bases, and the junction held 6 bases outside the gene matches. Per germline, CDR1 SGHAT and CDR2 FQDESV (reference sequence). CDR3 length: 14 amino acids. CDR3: CASSYRGQITEAFF. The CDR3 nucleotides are TGTGCCAGCAGTTACAGGGGGCAAATCACTGAAGCTTTCTTT.

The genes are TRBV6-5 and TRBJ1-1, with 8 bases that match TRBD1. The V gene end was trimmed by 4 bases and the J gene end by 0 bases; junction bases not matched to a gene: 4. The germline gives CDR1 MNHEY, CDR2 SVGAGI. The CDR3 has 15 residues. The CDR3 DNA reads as TGTGCCAGCAGTTTCTCGACAGGGGTGAACACTGAAGCTTTCTTT. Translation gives CASSFSTGVNTEAFF.

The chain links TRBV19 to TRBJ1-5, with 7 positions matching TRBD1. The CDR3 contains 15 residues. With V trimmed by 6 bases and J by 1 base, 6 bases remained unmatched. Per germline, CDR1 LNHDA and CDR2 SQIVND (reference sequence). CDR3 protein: CASRRTGLSNQPQHF. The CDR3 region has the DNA TGTGCCAGTAGGAGGACAGGATTGAGCAATCAGCCCCAGCATTTT.

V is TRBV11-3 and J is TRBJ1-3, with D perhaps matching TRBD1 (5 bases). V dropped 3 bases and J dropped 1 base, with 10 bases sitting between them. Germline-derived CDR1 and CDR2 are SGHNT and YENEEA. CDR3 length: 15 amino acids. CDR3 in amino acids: CASSFTGQSGNTIYF. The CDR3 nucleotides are TGTGCCAGCAGCTTCACAGGACAATCTGGAAACACCATATATTTT.

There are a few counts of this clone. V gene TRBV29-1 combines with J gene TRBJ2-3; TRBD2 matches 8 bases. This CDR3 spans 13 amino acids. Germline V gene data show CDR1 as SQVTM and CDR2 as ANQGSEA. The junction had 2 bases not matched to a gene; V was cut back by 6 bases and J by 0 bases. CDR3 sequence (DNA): TGCAGCGTCGGCGGGAGGAGCACAGATACGCAGTATTTT. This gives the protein CSVGGRSTDTQYF.

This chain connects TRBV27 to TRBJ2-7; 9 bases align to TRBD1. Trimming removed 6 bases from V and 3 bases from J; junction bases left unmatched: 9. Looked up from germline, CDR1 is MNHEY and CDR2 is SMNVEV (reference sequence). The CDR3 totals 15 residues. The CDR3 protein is CASRKRQGQGYEQYF. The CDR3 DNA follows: TGTGCCAGCAGAAAAAGGCAGGGACAGGGCTACGAGCAGTACTTC.

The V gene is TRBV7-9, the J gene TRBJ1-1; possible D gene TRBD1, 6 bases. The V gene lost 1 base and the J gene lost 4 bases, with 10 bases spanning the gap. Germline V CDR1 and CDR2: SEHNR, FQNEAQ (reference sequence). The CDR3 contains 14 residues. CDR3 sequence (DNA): TGTGCCAGCAGCTTAGATCAGGGGAGCACTGAAGCTTTCTTT. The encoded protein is CASSLDQGSTEAFF.

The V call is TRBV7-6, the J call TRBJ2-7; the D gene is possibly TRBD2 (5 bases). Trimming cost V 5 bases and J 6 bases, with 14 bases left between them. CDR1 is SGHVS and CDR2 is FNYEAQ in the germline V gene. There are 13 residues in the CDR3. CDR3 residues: CASSPGEGREQYF. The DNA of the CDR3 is TGTGCCAGCAGCCCCGGCGAGGGTCGCGAGCAGTACTTC. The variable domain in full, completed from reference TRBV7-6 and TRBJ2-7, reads GAGVSQSPRYKVTKRGQDVALRCDPISGHVSLYWYRQALGQGPEFLTYFNYEAQQDKSGLPNDRFSAERPEGSISTLTIQRTEQRDSAMYRCASSPGEGREQYFGPGTRLTVT.

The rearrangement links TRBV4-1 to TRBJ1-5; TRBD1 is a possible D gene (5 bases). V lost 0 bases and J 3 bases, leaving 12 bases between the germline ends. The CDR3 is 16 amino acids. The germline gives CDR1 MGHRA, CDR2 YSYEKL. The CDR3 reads CASSQEGRGVNQPQHF. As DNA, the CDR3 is TGCGCCAGCAGCCAAGAGGGCCGGGGGGTCAATCAGCCCCAGCATTTT.

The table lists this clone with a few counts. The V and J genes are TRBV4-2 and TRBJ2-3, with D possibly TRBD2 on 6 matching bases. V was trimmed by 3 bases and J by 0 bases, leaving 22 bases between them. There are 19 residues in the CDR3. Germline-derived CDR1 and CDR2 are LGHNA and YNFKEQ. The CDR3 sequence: CASSHEPWGGVTSTDTQYF. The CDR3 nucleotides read TGTGCCAGCAGCCATGAACCGTGGGGCGGGGTCACTAGCACAGATACGCAGTATTTT.

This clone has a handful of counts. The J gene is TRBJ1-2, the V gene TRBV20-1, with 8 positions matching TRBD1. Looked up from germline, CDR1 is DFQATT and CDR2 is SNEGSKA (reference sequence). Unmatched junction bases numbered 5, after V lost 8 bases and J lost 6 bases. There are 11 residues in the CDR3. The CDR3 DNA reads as TGCAGTACGGACAGGGCGGATGGCTACACCTTC. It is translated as CSTDRADGYTF.